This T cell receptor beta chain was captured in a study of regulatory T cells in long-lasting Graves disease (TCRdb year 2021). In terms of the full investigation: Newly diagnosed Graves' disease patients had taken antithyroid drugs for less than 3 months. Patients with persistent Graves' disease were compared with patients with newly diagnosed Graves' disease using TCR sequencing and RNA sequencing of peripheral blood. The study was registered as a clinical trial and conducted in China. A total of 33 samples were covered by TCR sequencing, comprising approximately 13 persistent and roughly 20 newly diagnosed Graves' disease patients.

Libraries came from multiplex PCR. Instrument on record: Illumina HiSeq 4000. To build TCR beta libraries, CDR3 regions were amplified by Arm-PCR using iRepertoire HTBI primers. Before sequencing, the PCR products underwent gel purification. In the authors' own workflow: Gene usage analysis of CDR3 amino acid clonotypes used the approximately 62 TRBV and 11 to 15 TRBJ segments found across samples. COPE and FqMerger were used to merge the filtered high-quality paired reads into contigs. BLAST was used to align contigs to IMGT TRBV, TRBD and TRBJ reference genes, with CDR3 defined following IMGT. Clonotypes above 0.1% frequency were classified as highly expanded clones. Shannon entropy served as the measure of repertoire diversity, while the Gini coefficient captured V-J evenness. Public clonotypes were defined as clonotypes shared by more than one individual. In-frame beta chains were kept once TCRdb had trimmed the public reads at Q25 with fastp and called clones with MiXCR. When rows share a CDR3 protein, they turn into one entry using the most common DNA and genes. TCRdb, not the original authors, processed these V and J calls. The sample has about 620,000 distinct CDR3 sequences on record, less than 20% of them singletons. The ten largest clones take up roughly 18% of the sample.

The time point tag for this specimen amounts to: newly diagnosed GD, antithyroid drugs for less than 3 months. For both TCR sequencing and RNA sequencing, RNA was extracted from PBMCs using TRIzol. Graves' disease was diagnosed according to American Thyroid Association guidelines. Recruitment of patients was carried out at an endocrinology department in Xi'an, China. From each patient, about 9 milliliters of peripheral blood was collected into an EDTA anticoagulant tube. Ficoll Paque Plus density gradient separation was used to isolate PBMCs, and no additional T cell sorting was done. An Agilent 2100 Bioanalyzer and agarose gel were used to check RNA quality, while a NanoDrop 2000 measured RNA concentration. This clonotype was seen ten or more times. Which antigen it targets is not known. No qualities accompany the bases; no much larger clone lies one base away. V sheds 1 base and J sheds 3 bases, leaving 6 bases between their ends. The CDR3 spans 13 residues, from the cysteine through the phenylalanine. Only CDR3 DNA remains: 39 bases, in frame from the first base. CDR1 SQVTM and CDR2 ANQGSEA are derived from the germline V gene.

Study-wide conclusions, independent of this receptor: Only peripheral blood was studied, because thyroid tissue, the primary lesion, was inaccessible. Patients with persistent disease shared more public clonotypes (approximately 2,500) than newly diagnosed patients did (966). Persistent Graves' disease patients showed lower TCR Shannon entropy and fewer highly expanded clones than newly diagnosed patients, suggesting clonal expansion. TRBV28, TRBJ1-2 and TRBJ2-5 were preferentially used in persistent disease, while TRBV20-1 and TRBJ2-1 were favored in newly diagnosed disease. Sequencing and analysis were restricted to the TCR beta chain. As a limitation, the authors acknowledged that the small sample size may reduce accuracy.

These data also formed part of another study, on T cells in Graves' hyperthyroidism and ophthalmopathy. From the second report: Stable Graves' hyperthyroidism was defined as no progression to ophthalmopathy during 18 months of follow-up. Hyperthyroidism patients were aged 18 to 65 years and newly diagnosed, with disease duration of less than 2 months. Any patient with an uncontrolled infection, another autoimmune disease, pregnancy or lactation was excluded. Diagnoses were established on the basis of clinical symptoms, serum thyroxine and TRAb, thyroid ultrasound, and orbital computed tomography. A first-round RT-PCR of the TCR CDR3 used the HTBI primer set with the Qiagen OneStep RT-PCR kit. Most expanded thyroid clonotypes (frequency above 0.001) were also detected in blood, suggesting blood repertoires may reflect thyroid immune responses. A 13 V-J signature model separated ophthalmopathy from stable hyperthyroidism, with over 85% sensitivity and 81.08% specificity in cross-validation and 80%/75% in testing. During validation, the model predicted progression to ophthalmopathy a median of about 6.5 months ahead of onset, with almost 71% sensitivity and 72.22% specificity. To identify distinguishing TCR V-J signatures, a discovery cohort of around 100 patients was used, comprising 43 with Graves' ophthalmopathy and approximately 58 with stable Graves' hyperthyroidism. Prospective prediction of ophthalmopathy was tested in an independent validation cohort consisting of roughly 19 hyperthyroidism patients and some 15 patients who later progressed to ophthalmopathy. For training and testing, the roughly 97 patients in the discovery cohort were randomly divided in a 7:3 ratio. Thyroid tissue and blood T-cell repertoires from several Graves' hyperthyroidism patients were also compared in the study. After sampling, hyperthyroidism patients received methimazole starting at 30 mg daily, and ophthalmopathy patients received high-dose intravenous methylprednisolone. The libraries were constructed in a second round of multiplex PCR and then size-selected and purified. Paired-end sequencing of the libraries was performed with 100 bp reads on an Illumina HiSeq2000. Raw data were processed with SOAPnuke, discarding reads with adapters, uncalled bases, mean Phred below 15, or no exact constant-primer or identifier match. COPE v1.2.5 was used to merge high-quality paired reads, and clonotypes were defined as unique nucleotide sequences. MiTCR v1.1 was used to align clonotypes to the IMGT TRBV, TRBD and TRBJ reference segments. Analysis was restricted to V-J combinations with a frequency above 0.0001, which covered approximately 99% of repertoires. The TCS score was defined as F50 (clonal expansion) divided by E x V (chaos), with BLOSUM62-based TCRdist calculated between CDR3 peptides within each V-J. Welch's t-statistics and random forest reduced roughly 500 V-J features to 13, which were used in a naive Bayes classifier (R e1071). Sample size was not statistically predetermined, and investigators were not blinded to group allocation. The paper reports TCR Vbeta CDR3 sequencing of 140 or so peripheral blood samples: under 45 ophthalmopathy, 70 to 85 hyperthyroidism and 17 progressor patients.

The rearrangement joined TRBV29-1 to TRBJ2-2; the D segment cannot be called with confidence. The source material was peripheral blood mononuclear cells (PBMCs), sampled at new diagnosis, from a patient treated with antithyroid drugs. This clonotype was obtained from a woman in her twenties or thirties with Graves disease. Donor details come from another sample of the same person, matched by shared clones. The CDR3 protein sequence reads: CSVEGYDTGELFF. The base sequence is TGCAGCGTTGAAGGCTACGACACCGGGGAGCTGTTTTTT.